This TCR beta chain is from a study of blood T cell repertoires in COVID-19 (dated by TCRdb to about 2020). Background for the entire study: Collaborator samples came from the United States, Italy and Spain and covered acute and convalescent phases of COVID-19. The material from the prospective study consisted of cDNA or gDNA derived from T cells, B-cell-depleted T cells, or PBMCs. Deeply sampled blood TCRbeta repertoires from subjects exposed to, actively infected with, or recovered from COVID-19 were included in the dataset. The repertoires were released in a freely available public database intended as a resource for research on the immune response to SARS-CoV-2. Samples came from the ongoing ImmuneRACE study (first 160 participants) plus 1,254 subjects from 6 global collaborators. The sample metadata nearly always contained a de-identified subject ID, COVID-19 status, age in years and sex. Where HLA class I and class II types were available, the types were taken from metadata supplied by the sample provider, not from assay-based typing.

The collaborating institutions used their own protocols to collect whole blood in K2EDTA tubes. Collaborator samples were shipped for TCRbeta analysis as frozen whole blood, isolated PBMCs, or DNA extracted from either sample type. Note on this clone: Its antigen is unknown. Base qualities are not recorded, but no much larger clone differs from it by a single base.

Results the study describes overall, beyond this receptor: The quantity of clinical and demographic metadata differed by source and by participant and was supplied without curation.

CDR1 and CDR2 were assigned from the germline V gene as MNHEY and SVGAGI. CDR3 length: 11 amino acids, cysteine to phenylalanine. The CDR3 DNA has 33 bases and is translated from base 1. Trimming costs V 9 bases and J 5 bases, and their ends lie 7 bases apart. The immunoSEQ Assay, a bias-controlled multiplex PCR, was used to amplify TCRbeta CDR3 regions from genomic DNA. The paper's data handling went like this. Nucleated cell counts per sample were estimated from amplification of reference gene primers within the assay. To quantify the absolute abundance of each unique TCRbeta CDR3 rearrangement, sequence reads were collapsed and filtered. Productive Simpson clonality was computed per sample as the square root of Simpson's diversity index over productive rearrangements. TCRdb's version of the immuneACCESS table is confined to in-frame rearrangements and falls short of the full clone set. An unresolved V gene accounts for under half of the shortfall where checked; the remainder is of unknown origin. V, J and clone size are those of that table, while D and trimming were read from the DNA. This sample gives around 120,000 clones in total; 88% of them show up just once. The ten largest clonotypes hold nearly 0.9% of the sample.

The sequence was collected from a woman between 45 and 60 years old with active or convalescent COVID-19. Rearrangement joined TRBV6-5 to TRBJ2-2, and possibly TRBD1, on 6 matching bases. The sample comprised peripheral blood. Here the CDR3 is given as CASGTTGELFF. The nucleotides are TGTGCCAGTGGGACAACCGGGGAGCTGTTTTTT.